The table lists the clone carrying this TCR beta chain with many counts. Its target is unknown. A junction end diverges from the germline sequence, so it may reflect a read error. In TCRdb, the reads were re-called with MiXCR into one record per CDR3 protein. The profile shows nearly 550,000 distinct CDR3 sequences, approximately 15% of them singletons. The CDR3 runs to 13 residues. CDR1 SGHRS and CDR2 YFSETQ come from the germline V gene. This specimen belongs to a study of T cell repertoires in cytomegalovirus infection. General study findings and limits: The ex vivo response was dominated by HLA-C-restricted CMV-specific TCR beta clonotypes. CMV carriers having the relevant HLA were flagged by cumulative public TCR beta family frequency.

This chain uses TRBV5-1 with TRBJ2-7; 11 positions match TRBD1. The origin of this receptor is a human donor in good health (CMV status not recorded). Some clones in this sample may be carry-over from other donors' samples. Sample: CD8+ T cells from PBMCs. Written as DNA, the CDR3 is TGTGCCAGCAGTTGGACAGGGGGCAACGAGCAGTACTTC. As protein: CASSWTGGNEQYF. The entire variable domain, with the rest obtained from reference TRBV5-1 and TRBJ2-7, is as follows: KAGVTQTPRYLIKTRGQQVTLSCSPISGHRSVSWYQQTPGQGLQFLFEYFSETQRNKGNFPGRFSGRQFSNSRSEMNVSTLELGDSALYLCASSWTGGNEQYFGPGTRLTVT.